Listed here is a single T cell receptor beta chain. Antigen specificity is unknown. The sample belongs to a study of OX40 agonist ivuxolimab in advanced cancers. Across the whole study: Two patients with cutaneous melanoma and one with hepatocellular carcinoma, three in total, showed partial responses.

In germline, CDR1 is DFQATT, CDR2 SNEGSKA (reference sequence). V lost 6 bases, J lost 6 bases, and 12 bases lay in between. The CDR3 consists of 11 residues. Regarding the study as a whole: Among some nonresponders, normalized T-cell clonal expansion was also low. Determination of antigen specificity was not performed for the expanded peripheral T cells.

TCRdb's copy holds only in-frame clones and misses some; the assay was immunoSEQ multiplex PCR. The sample yields 70,000 to 95,000 clones, approximately 88% seen once. The receptor comes from an adult with an advanced solid tumor such as melanoma, head and neck, liver or kidney cancer. The source material was CD4+ or CD8+ T cells sorted from blood, sampled in a trial of the OX40 agonist ivuxolimab. This chain uses TRBV20-1 with TRBJ2-7; TRBD2 might be the D (6 bases). CDR3 amino acids: CSAKPGVEQYF. Written as DNA, the CDR3 is TGCAGTGCCAAGCCGGGGGTCGAGCAGTACTTC.